What follows are 7 T cell receptor beta chains derived from one specimen sequenced in a study of neurological immune-mediated disorders. MiXCR, run by TCRdb on the 5' RACE reads, gives a single entry per CDR3 protein. The sample contains around 48,000 distinct CDR3 sequences, 9% to 12% of which appear only once. The sample consisted of PBMCs. These receptors came from a woman between 40 and 50 years old with HTLV-1-associated myelopathy (HAM/TSP).

There are many counts of this clonotype. CDR3 sequence reads: CASSLARVYTEAFF. The DNA for the CDR3 is TGTGCCAGCAGCCTGGCGCGGGTTTACACTGAAGCTTTCTTT. The chain carries TRBV12-3 or TRBV12-4 and TRBJ1-1; no clear D. V lost 6 bases, J lost 3 bases, and 14 bases lay in between. This CDR3 is 14 amino acids long.

This clonotype was seen many times. This chain joins TRBV14 and TRBJ1-4; no definite D call. This CDR3 is built from 15 residues. CDR1 and CDR2 from the germline V gene are SGHDN and FVKESK. V lost 3 bases and J lost 5, with 13 bases in between. The CDR3 sequence: CASSQWSSQNEKLFF. The CDR3 nucleotides are TGTGCCAGCAGCCAGTGGAGCAGCCAGAATGAAAAACTGTTTTTT.

This clonotype was picked up many times. The rearrangement joins TRBV4-1 to TRBJ2-5, with 7 bases identical to TRBD2. Germline trimming cut 3 bases from V and 5 bases from J; bases unmatched to any gene: 3. The CDR3 covers 13 residues. The V gene's germline CDR1 is MGHRA and CDR2 YSYEKL. CDR3 region: CASSQWGGETQYF. Written as DNA, the CDR3 is TGCGCCAGCAGCCAGTGGGGGGGGGAGACCCAGTACTTC.

This clonotype was observed many times. The chain is built from TRBV5-1 and TRBJ2-2; no clear D. This CDR3 spans 14 amino acids. The germline V gene has CDR1 SGHRS and CDR2 YFSETQ. Trimming took off 4 bases at V and 1 base at J, with 8 bases between the two ends. CDR3 protein: CASSQDQNTGELFF. The CDR3 nucleotides read TGCGCCAGCAGCCAGGACCAGAACACCGGGGAGCTGTTTTTT.

This clonotype was observed at least ten times. The rearrangement uses TRBV5-6 and TRBJ1-2; 8 nucleotides line up with TRBD1. CDR3 length: 14 residues. Losses at the gene ends were 4 bases for V and 2 bases for J; bases not matched to a gene: 4. The germline gives CDR1 SGHDT, CDR2 YYEEEE. CDR3 loop: CASSQGQGNYGYTF. The CDR3 bases are TGTGCCAGCAGCCAAGGACAGGGCAACTATGGCTACACCTTC.

This clonotype was counted a few times. CDR3 sequence: CAISELDGANTGELFF. The CDR3 bases are TGTGCCATCAGTGAACTGGACGGGGCGAACACCGGGGAGCTGTTTTTT. V usage is TRBV10-3 and J usage is TRBJ2-2, with D tentatively TRBD2 (5 bases). CDR3 length: 16 amino acids. CDR1 ENHRY and CDR2 SYGVKD come from the germline V gene. V lost 3 bases to trimming and J lost 0 bases, with 11 bases between them.

The rearrangement uses TRBV12-3 or TRBV12-4 and TRBJ1-1; TRBD1 aligns across 9 bases. CDR3 size: 13 residues. The ends lost 5 bases at V and 6 bases at J; junction bases unmatched: 4. CDR3 amino acids: CASSLGQGAEAFF. In nucleotides, the CDR3 is TGTGCCAGCAGTCTGGGACAGGGAGCTGAAGCTTTCTTT.